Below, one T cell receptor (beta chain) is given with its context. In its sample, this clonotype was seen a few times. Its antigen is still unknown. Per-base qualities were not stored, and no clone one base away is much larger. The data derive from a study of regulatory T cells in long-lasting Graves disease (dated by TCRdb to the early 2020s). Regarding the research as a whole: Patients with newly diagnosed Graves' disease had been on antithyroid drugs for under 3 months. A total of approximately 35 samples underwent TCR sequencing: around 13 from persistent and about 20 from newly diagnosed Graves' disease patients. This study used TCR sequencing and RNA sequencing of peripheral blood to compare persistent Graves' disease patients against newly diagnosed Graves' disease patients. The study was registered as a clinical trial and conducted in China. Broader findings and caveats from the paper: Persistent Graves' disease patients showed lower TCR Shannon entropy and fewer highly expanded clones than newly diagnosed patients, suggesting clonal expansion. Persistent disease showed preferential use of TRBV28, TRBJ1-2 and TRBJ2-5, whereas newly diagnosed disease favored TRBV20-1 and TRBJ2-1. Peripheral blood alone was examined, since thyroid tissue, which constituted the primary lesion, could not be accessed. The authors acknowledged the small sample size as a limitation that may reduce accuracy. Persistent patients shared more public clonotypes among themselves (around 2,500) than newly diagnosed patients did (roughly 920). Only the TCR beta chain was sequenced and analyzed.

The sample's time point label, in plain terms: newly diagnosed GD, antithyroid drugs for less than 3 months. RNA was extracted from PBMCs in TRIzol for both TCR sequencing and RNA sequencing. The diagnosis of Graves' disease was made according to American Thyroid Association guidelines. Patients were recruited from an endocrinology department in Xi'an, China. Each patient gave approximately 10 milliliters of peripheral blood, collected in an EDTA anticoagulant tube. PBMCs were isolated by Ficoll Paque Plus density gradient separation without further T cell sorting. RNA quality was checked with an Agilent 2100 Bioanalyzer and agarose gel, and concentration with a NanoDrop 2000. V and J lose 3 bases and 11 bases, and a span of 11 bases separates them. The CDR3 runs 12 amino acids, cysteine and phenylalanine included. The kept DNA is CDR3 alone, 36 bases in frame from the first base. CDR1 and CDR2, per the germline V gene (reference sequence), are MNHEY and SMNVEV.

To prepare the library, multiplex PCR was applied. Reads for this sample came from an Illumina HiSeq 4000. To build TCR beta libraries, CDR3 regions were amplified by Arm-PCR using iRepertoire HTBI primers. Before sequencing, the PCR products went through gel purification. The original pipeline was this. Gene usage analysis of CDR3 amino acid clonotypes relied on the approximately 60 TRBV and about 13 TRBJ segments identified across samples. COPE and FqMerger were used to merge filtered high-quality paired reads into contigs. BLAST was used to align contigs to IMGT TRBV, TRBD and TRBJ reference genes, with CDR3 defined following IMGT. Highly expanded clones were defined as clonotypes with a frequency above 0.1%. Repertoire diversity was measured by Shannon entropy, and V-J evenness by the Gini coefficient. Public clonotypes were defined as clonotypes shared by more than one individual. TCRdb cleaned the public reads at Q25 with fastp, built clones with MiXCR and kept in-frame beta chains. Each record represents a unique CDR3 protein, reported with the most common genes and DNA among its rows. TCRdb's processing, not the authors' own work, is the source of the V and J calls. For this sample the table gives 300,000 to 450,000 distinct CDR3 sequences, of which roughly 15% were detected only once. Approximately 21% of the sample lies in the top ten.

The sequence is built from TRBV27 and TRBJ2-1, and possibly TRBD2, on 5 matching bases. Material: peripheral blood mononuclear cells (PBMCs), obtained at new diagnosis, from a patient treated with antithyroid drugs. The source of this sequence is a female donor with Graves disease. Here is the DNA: TGTGCCAGCAGTTTCGGTGGGAGAAAGCAGTTCTTC. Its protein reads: CASSFGGRKQFF.